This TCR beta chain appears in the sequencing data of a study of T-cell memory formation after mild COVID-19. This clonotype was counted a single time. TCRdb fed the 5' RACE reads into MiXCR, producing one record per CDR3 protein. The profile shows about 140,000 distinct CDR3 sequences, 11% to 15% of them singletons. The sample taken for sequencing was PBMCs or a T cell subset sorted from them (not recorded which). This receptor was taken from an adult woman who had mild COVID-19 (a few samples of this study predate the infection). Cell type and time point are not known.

Here the CDR3 DNA reads TGTGCCAGCAGCAGGGGGTATAGCACAGATACGCAGTATTTT. As protein: CASSRGYSTDTQYF. The chain recombines TRBV27 with TRBJ2-3; 7 nucleotides align to TRBD1. Germline assignment: CDR1 MNHEY and CDR2 SMNVEV (reference sequence). The CDR3 contains 14 residues. J was trimmed by 0 bases and V by 6 bases; bases with no gene match: 3.